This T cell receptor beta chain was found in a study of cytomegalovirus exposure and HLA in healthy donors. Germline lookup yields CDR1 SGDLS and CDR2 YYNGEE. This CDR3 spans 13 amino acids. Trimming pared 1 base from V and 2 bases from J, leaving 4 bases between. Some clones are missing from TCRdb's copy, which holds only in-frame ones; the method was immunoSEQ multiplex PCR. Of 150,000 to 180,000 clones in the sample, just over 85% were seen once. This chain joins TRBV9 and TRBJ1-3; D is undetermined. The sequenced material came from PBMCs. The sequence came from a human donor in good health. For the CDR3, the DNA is TGTGCCAGCAGCGTACGTCCTGGAAACACCATATATTTT. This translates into CASSVRPGNTIYF. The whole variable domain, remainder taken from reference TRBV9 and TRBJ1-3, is DSGVTQTPKHLITATGQRVTLRCSPRSGDLSVYWYQQSLDQGLQFLIQYYNGEERAKGNILERFSAQQFPDLHSELNLSSLELGDSALYFCASSVRPGNTIYFGEGSWLTVV.